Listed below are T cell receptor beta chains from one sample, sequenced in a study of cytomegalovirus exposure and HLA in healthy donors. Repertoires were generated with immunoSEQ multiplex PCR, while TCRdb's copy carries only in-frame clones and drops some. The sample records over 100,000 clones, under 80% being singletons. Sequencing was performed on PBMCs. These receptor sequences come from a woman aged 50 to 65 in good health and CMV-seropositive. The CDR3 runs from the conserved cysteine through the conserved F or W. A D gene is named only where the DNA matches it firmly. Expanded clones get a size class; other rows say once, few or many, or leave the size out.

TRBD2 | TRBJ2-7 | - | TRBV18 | TGTGCCAGCTCACCACTTTCCAGCGGGGGGAACGAGCAGTACTTC | CASSPLSSGGNEQYF
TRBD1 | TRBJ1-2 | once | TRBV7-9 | TGTGCCAGCAGCTTAAGACAGGGGATGCGCGGCTACACCTTC | CASSLRQGMRGYTF
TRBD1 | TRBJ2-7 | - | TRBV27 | TGTGCCAGCAGTCCGAGATACGAGGGGGCCGAGCAGTACTTC | CASSPRYEGAEQYF
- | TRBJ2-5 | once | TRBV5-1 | TGCGCCAGCAGCTTGGCCGTCGGCGGGGGCCATGAAGAGACCCAGTACTTC | CASSLAVGGGHEETQYF
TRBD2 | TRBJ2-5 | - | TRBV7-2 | TGTGCCAGCAGCTCGGGACTAGGGGAAGAGACCCAGTACTTC | CASSSGLGEETQYF
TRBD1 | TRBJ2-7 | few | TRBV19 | TGTGCCAGTAGTGCTCGACAGGGACAAGGACCCTACGAGCAGTACTTC | CASSARQGQGPYEQYF
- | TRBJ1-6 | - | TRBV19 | TGTGCCAGTAGTATGGGGCAGGATGGAGATTCACCCCTCCACTTT | CASSMGQDGDSPLHF
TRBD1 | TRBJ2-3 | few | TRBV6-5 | TGTGCCAGCAGTAGGGGGACAGACACAGATACGCAGTATTTT | CASSRGTDTDTQYF
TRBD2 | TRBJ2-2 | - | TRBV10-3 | TGTGCCATCGGGGCTACTAGCGGGAGGTCCGGGGAGCTGTTTTTT | CAIGATSGRSGELFF
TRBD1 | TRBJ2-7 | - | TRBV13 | TGTGCCAGCAGTGACAGGGGTTCCAACTACGAGCAGTACTTC | CASSDRGSNYEQYF
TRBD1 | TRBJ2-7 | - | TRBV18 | TGTGCCAGCTCCCCGGGACAGGGCTCGACCTACGAGCAGTACTTC | CASSPGQGSTYEQYF
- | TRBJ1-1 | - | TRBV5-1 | TGCGCCAGCAGCTTGGTCTTCCGACAGAAGAACACTGAAGCTTTCTTT | CASSLVFRQKNTEAFF
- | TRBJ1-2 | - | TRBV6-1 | TGTGCCAGCAGTGAACAGGGAAGTATCTATGGCTACACCTTC | CASSEQGSIYGYTF
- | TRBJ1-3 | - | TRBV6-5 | TGTGCCAGCAGTGACCGGGCTGGAAACACCATATATTTT | CASSDRAGNTIYF
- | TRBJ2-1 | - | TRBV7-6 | TGTGCCAGCAGTTATACTATTGGCTATGAGCAGTTCTTC | CASSYTIGYEQFF
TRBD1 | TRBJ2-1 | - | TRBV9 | TGTGCCAGCAGCGTAGTAGGGACAGGGGGCACAGGTGAGCAGTTCTTC | CASSVVGTGGTGEQFF
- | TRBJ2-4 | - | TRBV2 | TGTGCCAGCACCCCAGGTCAGGTCATCCAAGCCAAAAACAGTCAGTACTTC | CASTPGQVIQAKNSQYF
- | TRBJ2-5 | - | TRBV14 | TGTGCCTGCGGGCGGGGAATGGCCCAGTACTTC | CACGRGMAQYF
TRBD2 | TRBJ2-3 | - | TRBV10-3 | TGTGCCATCAGACCGGGACTAGCGGTTGATACGCAGTATTTT | CAIRPGLAVDTQYF
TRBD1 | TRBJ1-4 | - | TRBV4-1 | TGCGCCAGCAGCCAAGGCAACAGGGGGCTTGATGAAAAACTGTTTTTT | CASSQGNRGLDEKLFF
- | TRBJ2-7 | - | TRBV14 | TGTGCCAGCAGCCAAGGTAGTGGGGAGGAGCAGTACTTC | CASSQGSGEEQYF
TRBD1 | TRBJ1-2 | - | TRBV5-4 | TGTGCCAGCAGCAATAACCCCCGCACAGGGGAAGGGTATGGCTACACCTTC | CASSNNPRTGEGYGYTF
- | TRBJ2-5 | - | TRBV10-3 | TGTGCCATCAGTGAATCGGGTTCCGAGACCCAGTACTTC | CAISESGSETQYF
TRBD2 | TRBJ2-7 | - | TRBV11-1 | TGTGCCAGCAGCTTAGGGCTAGCGGGAGGAACTTACGAGCAGTACTTC | CASSLGLAGGTYEQYF
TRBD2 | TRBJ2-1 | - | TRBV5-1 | TGCGCCAGCAGCTTGGCCGGGACTATCGCCAATGAGCAGTTCTTC | CASSLAGTIANEQFF
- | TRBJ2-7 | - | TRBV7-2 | TGTGCCAGCAGCCTATCCGGGGAGCAGTACTTC | CASSLSGEQYF
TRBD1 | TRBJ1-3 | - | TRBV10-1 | TGCGCCAGCAGTGACTCGACAGGGCTATATTTT | CASSDSTGLYF
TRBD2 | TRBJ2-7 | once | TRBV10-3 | TGTGCCATCAGTGATTGGGGGAGGGCCAACTACGAGCAGTACTTC | CAISDWGRANYEQYF
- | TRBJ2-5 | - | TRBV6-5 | TGTGCCAGCAGTTTTGGACTCAAACAAGAGACCCAGTACTTC | CASSFGLKQETQYF
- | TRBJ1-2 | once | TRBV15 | TGTGCCACCAGGACACAGGCCATATATGGCTACACCTTC | CATRTQAIYGYTF
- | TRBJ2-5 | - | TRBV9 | TGTGCCAGCAGGACAGGCCGGGAGACCCAGTACTTC | CASRTGRETQYF
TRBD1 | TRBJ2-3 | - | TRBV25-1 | TGTGCCAGCAGCTTCGGGACAGCCACAGATACGCAGTATTTT | CASSFGTATDTQYF
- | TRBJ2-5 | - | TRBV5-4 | TGTGCCAGCAGCTCACAAGAGACCCAGTACTTC | CASSSQETQYF
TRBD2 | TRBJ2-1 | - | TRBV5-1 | TGCGCCAGCAGCTTACTAGCGGACTCCTACAATGAGCAGTTCTTC | CASSLLADSYNEQFF
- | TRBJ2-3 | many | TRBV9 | TGTGCCAGCAGTCCGGCGGGGAGCACAGATACGCAGTATTTT | CASSPAGSTDTQYF
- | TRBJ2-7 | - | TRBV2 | TGTGCCAGCATGGAGGGTGGTTACGAGCAGTACTTC | CASMEGGYEQYF
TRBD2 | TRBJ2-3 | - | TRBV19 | TGTGCCAGTAGTATGGAACTAGCGGGGGGGCCCAGCACAGATACGCAGTATTTT | CASSMELAGGPSTDTQYF
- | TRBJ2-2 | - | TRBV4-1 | TGCGCCAGCAGCCAAGATGGAGGACAGCCCACCGGGGAGCTGTTTTTT | CASSQDGGQPTGELFF